This TCR beta chain was documented in a study of vaccination and CD4 T cells after COVID-19. The CDR3 is 12 residues long. CDR1 is DFQATT and CDR2 is SNEGSKA in the germline V gene (reference sequence). V lost 5 bases, J lost 7 bases, and 7 bases stayed unmatched. About this clonotype itself: What it binds is unknown.

With the Oncomine TCR Beta short-read assay, DNA from cultured CD4+ T cells was sequenced. DNA came from CD4+ T cells after culture. TCRdb reprocessed the PCR reads via MiXCR and lists one record per CDR3 protein. The sample yields fewer than 15,000 distinct CDR3 sequences, around two fifths seen once. Treatment meaning: approximately 11-day PBMC culture with coronavirus spike peptide pools or control peptides (ViraFEST assay). With about 10 ug/ml peptide pools and roughly 10 IU/ml IL-2, PBMCs were cultured at 1.5 million to 2 million per well. The sequenced sample was CD4+ T cells from blood, cultured in vitro. This receptor was obtained from a human donor who had recovered from COVID-19. The chain combines TRBV20-1 with TRBJ1-2, with TRBD1 matching 7 bases. The CDR3, as DNA: TGCAGTGCTCCACAGGGGATAGGTGGCTACACCTTC. It encodes CSAPQGIGGYTF.